The 5 T cell receptor beta chains below all came from one sample that was sequenced in a study of T cell changes during pregnancy in multiple sclerosis. Measured with immunoSEQ multiplex PCR; TCRdb has only the in-frame clones, and not every one. The sample holds about 92,000 clones, 85% to 95% seen once. The starting material was peripheral blood, obtained in the first trimester of pregnancy. These receptors came from a female donor with multiple sclerosis, enrolled in a pregnancy study.

J is TRBJ2-5 and V is TRBV15; D perhaps matches TRBD2 (6 bases). CDR3 length: 14 residues. V gave up 3 bases and J gave up 5 bases, with 13 bases separating them. CDR1 is LNHNV and CDR2 is YYDKDF in the germline V gene (reference sequence). CDR3 nucleotides: TGTGCCACCAGCAGTAGGGGAGGACGGGAGACCCAGTACTTC. Translation: CATSSRGGRETQYF.

The rearrangement uses TRBV5-1 and TRBJ1-1; 8 bases map to TRBD1. With 3 bases clipped from V and 1 base from J, the junction kept 2 bases outside the gene matches. This CDR3 contains 14 residues. Germline V gene data show CDR1 as SGHRS and CDR2 as YFSETQ. The CDR3 DNA reads as TGCGCCAGCAGCTGGACAGGGCCGAACACTGAAGCTTTCTTT. It specifies CASSWTGPNTEAFF.

DNA of the CDR3: TGCGCCAGCAGCCCTGTAGCGGGGGGGTTATACAATGAGCAGTTCTTC. Its translation is CASSPVAGGLYNEQFF. The gene calls are TRBV4-1 and TRBJ2-1, with 11 bases lining up with TRBD2. The junction had 6 bases not matched to a gene; V was cut back by 4 bases and J by 4 bases. CDR3 length: 16 amino acids. Germline V lookup: CDR1 MGHRA, CDR2 YSYEKL.

The chain is built from TRBV7-9 and TRBJ1-4, with D maybe TRBD1 (5 bases). The CDR3 runs 17 residues. Germline loops: CDR1 SEHNR, CDR2 FQNEAQ (reference sequence). The V end lost 0 bases, the J end lost 0 bases, and 11 bases lay between the germline ends. The CDR3 region has the DNA TGTGCCAGCAGCTTAGCAGAACTACAGGCAACTAATGAAAAACTGTTTTTT. Its translation: CASSLAELQATNEKLFF.

The rearrangement joins TRBV15 to TRBJ2-7, with D possibly being TRBD2 (6 bases). The V and J ends lost 2 bases and 6 bases respectively, with 20 bases between them. The CDR3 extends over 16 amino acids. Germline lookup yields CDR1 LNHNV and CDR2 YYDKDF (reference sequence). The CDR3, as DNA: TGTGCCACCAGCAGACCCCCCCCGGCGGGGTGGGGCGAGCAGTACTTC. This codes for CATSRPPPAGWGEQYF.